Each of the 26 T cell receptor beta chains below was sequenced from the same sample in a study of OX40 agonist ivuxolimab in advanced cancers. Profiling relied on immunoSEQ multiplex PCR, and the TCRdb table lists in-frame clones only, not all of them. The data contain 53,000 or so clones, 75% to 80% of them seen just once; the ten biggest clones take up around 2.5%. The sequenced sample was CD4+ or CD8+ T cells sorted from blood, obtained in a trial of the OX40 agonist ivuxolimab. All receptors derive from an adult with an advanced solid tumor such as melanoma, head and neck, liver or kidney cancer.

J is TRBJ1-2 and V is TRBV30; 8 bases map to TRBD1. The CDR3 has 14 residues. Unmatched junction bases numbered 10, after V lost 8 bases and J lost 2 bases. Germline-derived CDR1 and CDR2 are GTSNPN and SVGIG (reference sequence). This CDR3 reads CARGRTGRNYGYTF. For the CDR3, the DNA is TGTGCCCGGGGGAGGACAGGGAGAAACTATGGCTACACCTTC. The complete variable domain, with remaining parts taken from reference TRBV30 and TRBJ1-2, reads SQTIHQWPATLVQPVGSPLSLECTVEGTSNPNLYWYRQAAGRGLQLLFYSVGIGQISSEVPQNLSASRPQDRQFILSSKKLLLSDSGFYLCARGRTGRNYGYTFGSGTRLTVV.

The chain uses TRBV5-4 and TRBJ2-3, with D possibly being TRBD2 (5 bases). The CDR3 loop spans 13 amino acids. V was shortened by 4 bases and J by 3 bases, with 9 bases between the two germline ends. The V gene's germline CDR1 is SGHNT and CDR2 YYREEE (reference sequence). CDR3 nucleotide sequence: TGTGCCAGCAGCGAGCCGGGGACAGATACGCAGTATTTT. Amino acid sequence: CASSEPGTDTQYF. The whole variable domain, filled in from reference TRBV5-4 and TRBJ2-3, reads ETGVTQSPTHLIKTRGQQVTLRCSSQSGHNTVSWYQQALGQGPQFIFQYYREEENGRGNFPPRFSGLQFPNYSSELNVNALELDDSALYLCASSEPGTDTQYFGPGTRLTVL.

DNA for the CDR3: TGTGCCAGCTCACCAGGTGGGGGGAACACTGAAGCTTTCTTT. Residues: CASSPGGGNTEAFF. The J gene is TRBJ1-1, the V gene TRBV18; tentative D call: TRBD1 (5 bases). Germline V CDR1 and CDR2: KGHSH, LQKENI. Between the trimmed V and J ends, which lost 2 bases and 1 base, there was a span of 8 bases. The CDR3 contains 14 residues.

CDR3 loop: CASSVGAGIQETQYF. The CDR3 bases are TGTGCCAGCAGCGTAGGTGCGGGGATCCAAGAGACCCAGTACTTC. V and J are TRBV9 and TRBJ2-5; possibly TRBD2 for D (6 bases). V was clipped by 0 bases and J by 1 base, with 10 bases between them. The length of the CDR3 is 15 residues. Germline values: CDR1 SGDLS, CDR2 YYNGEE.

This chain links TRBV6-5 with TRBJ2-3, with 8 bases aligning to TRBD1. CDR1 is MNHEY and CDR2 is SVGAGI in the germline V gene. This CDR3 is built from 15 residues. J lost 1 base, V lost 5 bases, and 5 bases had no gene match. The CDR3 bases are TGTGCCAGCAGTACACCGGACAGGGGCACAGATACGCAGTATTTT. It encodes CASSTPDRGTDTQYF.

This clone was recorded a few times. The chain is built from TRBV10-2 and TRBJ2-5; a weak D match, TRBD1 (5 bases). Germline loops: CDR1 WSHSY, CDR2 SAAADI. The CDR3 is made up of 13 amino acids. V was shortened by 0 bases and J by 9 bases, with 11 bases between the two germline ends. CDR3 nucleotides: TGCGCCAGCAGTGAGTCGAAACAGGCGGCCCAGTACTTC. This codes for CASSESKQAAQYF.

This chain uses TRBV7-3 with TRBJ2-1; 12 bases line up with TRBD2. The V gene's germline CDR1 is SGHTA and CDR2 FQGTGA. The V and J ends lost 5 bases and 9 bases, in that order; junction bases with no gene match: 8. The CDR3 covers 15 residues. The CDR3 spells CASSPQTSGRGEQFF. CDR3 sequence (DNA): TGTGCCAGCAGCCCTCAGACTAGCGGGAGAGGTGAGCAGTTCTTC.

This clone appeared a single time. One junction end disagrees with the germline gene, perhaps due to a read error. The chain uses TRBV7-2 and TRBJ2-2, with 11 bases lining up with TRBD2. The CDR3 length is 16 residues. The germline V gene has CDR1 SGHTA and CDR2 FQGNSA. Here the CDR3 DNA reads TGTGTCAGCAGCAGTAGCGGGAGGGCGAACACCGGGGAGCTGTTTTTT. Residues: CVSSSSGRANTGELFF.

J is TRBJ2-2 and V is TRBV10-2; 10 bases agree with TRBD2. Trimming at V came to 4 bases and at J to 5 bases, leaving 7 bases not matched to a gene. The CDR3 spans 16 residues. Germline lookup yields CDR1 WSHSY and CDR2 SAAADI. The CDR3 DNA reads TGCGCCAGCAGTGGGACCGGGACTAGCGCGACCGGGGAGCTGTTTTTT. Encoded protein: CASSGTGTSATGELFF.

The rearrangement joins TRBV18 to TRBJ2-7; 11 bases map to TRBD2. Looked up from germline, CDR1 is KGHSH and CDR2 is LQKENI. The V gene end was trimmed by 6 bases and the J gene end by 6 bases; junction bases not matched to a gene: 7. The CDR3 has 14 amino acids. The CDR3 DNA reads as TGTGCCAGCTCCCCTACTAGCGGGAGCACCGAGCAGTACTTC. Protein product: CASSPTSGSTEQYF.

In its sample, this clone was seen once. The chain uses TRBV5-1 and TRBJ1-6, with D unresolved. Germline V lookup: CDR1 SGHRS, CDR2 YFSETQ. CDR3 length: 15 amino acids. V lost 0 bases to trimming and J lost 0 bases, with 4 bases between them. In DNA form, the CDR3 reads TGCGCCAGCAGCTTGGACCCCTCCTATAATTCACCCCTCCACTTT. Protein sequence: CASSLDPSYNSPLHF.

The rearrangement uses TRBV14 and TRBJ1-3, with no clear D. Deletions cut 1 base from V and 7 bases from J, with 5 bases between. CDR3 length: 12 amino acids. Germline assignment: CDR1 SGHDN and CDR2 FVKESK. The CDR3 DNA follows: TGTGCCAGCAGCCAAGCGGATAACACCATATATTTT. Translated: CASSQADNTIYF.

This chain uses TRBV6-1 with TRBJ1-4; weak D call: TRBD1 (5 bases). CDR1 MNHNS and CDR2 SASEGT come from the germline V gene. Trimming pared 1 base from V and 7 bases from J, leaving 13 bases between. The CDR3 runs to 15 residues. The CDR3 loop reads CASSEGGGTVEKLFF. In DNA, the CDR3 is TGTGCCAGCAGTGAAGGGGGGGGGACGGTTGAAAAACTGTTTTTT.

J is TRBJ1-2 and V is TRBV5-1, with 7 bases identical to TRBD1. Germline loops: CDR1 SGHRS, CDR2 YFSETQ. The CDR3 covers 13 residues. V dropped 2 bases and J dropped 8; count of bases not matched to a gene: 6. The chain's CDR3 is CASSFQGEEGYTF. In nucleotides, the CDR3 is TGCGCCAGCAGCTTTCAGGGGGAAGAGGGCTACACCTTC.

J is TRBJ2-3 and V is TRBV27; 12 nucleotides agree with TRBD2. The germline V gene encodes CDR1 MNHEY and CDR2 SMNVEV (reference sequence). The V gene end was trimmed by 5 bases and the J gene end by 6 bases; junction bases not matched to a gene: 9. The CDR3 covers 16 residues. The CDR3, as DNA: TGTGCCAGCAGTCCTAGACTAGCGGGAGTGGGGGATACGCAGTATTTT. It encodes CASSPRLAGVGDTQYF.

The genes are TRBV9 and TRBJ2-7; D is possibly TRBD1 or TRBD2 (6 bases each). The CDR3 runs 18 residues. Germline V gives CDR1 SGDLS, CDR2 YYNGEE. Trimming took 0 bases from V and 2 from J, leaving 21 bases between them. The CDR3 here is CASSVGDRSWRDTYEQYF. CDR3 bases: TGTGCCAGCAGCGTAGGTGACAGGAGCTGGAGGGACACCTACGAGCAGTACTTC.

The gene calls are TRBV29-1 and TRBJ1-1; D might be TRBD1 (6 bases). CDR1 and CDR2 from the germline V gene are SQVTM and ANQGSEA. CDR3 length equals 11 residues. The V gene lost 7 bases and the J gene lost 2 bases, with 8 bases spanning the gap. The CDR3 sequence: CSEGGNTEAFF. In nucleotides, the CDR3 is TGCAGCGAAGGGGGTAACACTGAAGCTTTCTTT. Full variable domain (missing parts from reference TRBV29-1 and TRBJ1-1): SAVISQKPSRDICQRGTSLTIQCQVDSQVTMMFWYRQQPGQSLTLIATANQGSEATYESGFVIDKFPISRPNLTFSTLTVSNMSPEDSSIYLCSEGGNTEAFFGQGTRLTVV.

The CDR3 spells CASSQVPGQGSYEQYF. For the CDR3, the DNA is TGTGCCAGCTCACAAGTCCCGGGACAGGGATCCTACGAGCAGTACTTC. This sequence joins TRBV18 and TRBJ2-7; TRBD1 agrees at 9 bases. This CDR3 contains 16 residues. The V gene end was trimmed by 4 bases and the J gene end by 1 base; junction bases not matched to a gene: 8. The germline CDR1 and CDR2 sequences are KGHSH and LQKENI.

This clone was recorded only once. The chain has TRBV28 and TRBJ2-7, with no clear D. Germline CDR1 reads MDHEN; CDR2 reads SYDVKM. V lost 5 bases and J 1 base, leaving 15 bases between the germline ends. The CDR3 is 15 amino acids. The CDR3 DNA is TGTGCCAGCAGTCCATGGGTTGGGTTTTCCTACGAGCAGTACTTC. Translating it yields CASSPWVGFSYEQYF.

The chain has TRBV7-3 and TRBJ2-3; a possible D gene is TRBD1 (6 bases). The CDR3 is made up of 13 amino acids. Looked up from germline, CDR1 is SGHTA and CDR2 is FQGTGA. With 5 bases removed from V and 1 base from J, the gap between germline ends came to 7 bases. Here the CDR3 reads CASSPGGTDTQYF. In DNA form, the CDR3 reads TGTGCCAGCAGCCCAGGGGGCACAGATACGCAGTATTTT. The whole variable domain, remainder taken from reference TRBV7-3 and TRBJ2-3, is GAGVSQTPSNKVTEKGKYVELRCDPISGHTALYWYRQSLGQGPEFLIYFQGTGAADDSGLPNDRFFAVRPEGSVSTLKIQRTERGDSAVYLCASSPGGTDTQYFGPGTRLTVL.

The V and J genes are TRBV4-1 and TRBJ1-3, with a possible D match to TRBD1 (6 bases). The CDR3 loop spans 20 amino acids. Deletions cut 1 base from V and 0 bases from J, with 22 bases between. Germline V gene data show CDR1 as MGHRA and CDR2 as YSYEKL. In DNA form, the CDR3 reads TGCGCCAGCAGCCAAGCTGGGGGCCCGGGGCAGTCTTACTCTGGAAACACCATATATTTT. Translation gives CASSQAGGPGQSYSGNTIYF.

The rearrangement uses TRBV6-1 and TRBJ2-2; 12 bases match TRBD1. Germline V lookup: CDR1 MNHNS, CDR2 SASEGT. V trimming: 6 bases; J trimming: 9 bases; junction bases outside the gene matches: 5. The CDR3 totals 14 residues. DNA of the CDR3: TGTGCCAGCAGCCGGGACAGGGGGCACCGGGAGCTGTTTTTT. Amino acid sequence: CASSRDRGHRELFF.

V gene TRBV5-1 combines with J gene TRBJ1-1, with D unresolved. Germline loops: CDR1 SGHRS, CDR2 YFSETQ. Trimming shortened V by 4 bases and J by 2 bases, and 9 bases separated the two germline ends. The CDR3 sequence is 13 residues long. The CDR3: CASSPGLNTEAFF. In nucleotides, the CDR3 is TGCGCCAGCAGCCCAGGACTCAACACTGAAGCTTTCTTT.

The chain recombines TRBV5-5 with TRBJ2-7, with 12 bases aligning to TRBD2. Germline V gene data show CDR1 as SGHKS and CDR2 as YYEKEE (reference sequence). The CDR3 contains 15 residues. With V trimmed by 4 bases and J by 5 bases, 7 bases remained unmatched. The CDR3 nucleotides are TGTGCCAGCAGCCAAGCTAGCGGGAGGGTCCACGAGCAGTACTTC. The encoded protein is CASSQASGRVHEQYF.

The J gene is TRBJ2-1, the V gene TRBV9; no definite D call. Looked up from germline, CDR1 is SGDLS and CDR2 is YYNGEE. V lost 0 bases, J lost 0 bases, and 7 bases lay in between. This CDR3 has 15 amino acids. CDR3 in amino acids: CASSVEWSSYNEQFF. DNA for the CDR3: TGTGCCAGCAGCGTAGAGTGGAGCTCCTACAATGAGCAGTTCTTC.

The V gene is TRBV5-1, the J gene TRBJ2-5, with D maybe TRBD1 (6 bases). V was cut by 4 bases and J by 5 bases, with 21 bases left in between. This CDR3 is built from 16 residues. Germline assignment: CDR1 SGHRS and CDR2 YFSETQ. The CDR3 is CASSRAAQTGLETQYF. CDR3 in DNA: TGCGCCAGCAGCCGGGCCGCCCAAACAGGGTTGGAGACCCAGTACTTC.